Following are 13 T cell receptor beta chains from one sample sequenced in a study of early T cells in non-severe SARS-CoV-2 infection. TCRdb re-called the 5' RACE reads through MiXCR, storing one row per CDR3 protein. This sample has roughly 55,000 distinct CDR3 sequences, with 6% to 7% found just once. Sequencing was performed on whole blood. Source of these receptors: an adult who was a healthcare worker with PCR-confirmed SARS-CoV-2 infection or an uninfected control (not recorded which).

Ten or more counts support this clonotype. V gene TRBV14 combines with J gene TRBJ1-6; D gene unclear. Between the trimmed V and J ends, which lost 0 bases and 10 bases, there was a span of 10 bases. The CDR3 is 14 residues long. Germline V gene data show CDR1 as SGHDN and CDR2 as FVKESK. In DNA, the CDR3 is TGTGCCAGCAGCCAAGATCAAGGGTACTCACCCCTCCACTTT. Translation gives CASSQDQGYSPLHF.

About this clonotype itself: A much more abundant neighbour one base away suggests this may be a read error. CDR3 coding DNA: TGTGCCAGCTCACCACCGCACGAGCAGCACTTC. It encodes CASSPPHEQHF. The rearrangement joins TRBV18 to TRBJ2-7; D gene ambiguous. Germline V gene data show CDR1 as KGHSH and CDR2 as LQKENI. The CDR3 covers 11 residues.

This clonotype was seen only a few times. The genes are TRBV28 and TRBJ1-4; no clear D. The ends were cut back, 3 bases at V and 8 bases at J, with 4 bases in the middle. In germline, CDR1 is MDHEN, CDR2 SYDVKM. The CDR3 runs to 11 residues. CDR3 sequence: CASSFQEKLFF. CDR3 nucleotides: TGTGCCAGCAGTTTCCAAGAAAAACTGTTTTTT. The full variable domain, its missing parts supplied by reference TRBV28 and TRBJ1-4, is DVKVTQSSRYLVKRTGEKVFLECVQDMDHENMFWYRQDPGLGLRLIYFSYDVKMKEKGDIPEGYSVSREKKERFSLILESASTNQTSMYLCASSFQEKLFFGSGTQLSVL.

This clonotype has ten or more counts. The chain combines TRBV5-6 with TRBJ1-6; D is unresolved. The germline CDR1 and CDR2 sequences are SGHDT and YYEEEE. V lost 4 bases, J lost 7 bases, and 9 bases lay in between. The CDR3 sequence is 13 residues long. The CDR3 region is CASSLRGNSPLHF. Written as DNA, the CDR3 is TGTGCCAGCAGCCTGCGGGGAAATTCACCCCTCCACTTT.

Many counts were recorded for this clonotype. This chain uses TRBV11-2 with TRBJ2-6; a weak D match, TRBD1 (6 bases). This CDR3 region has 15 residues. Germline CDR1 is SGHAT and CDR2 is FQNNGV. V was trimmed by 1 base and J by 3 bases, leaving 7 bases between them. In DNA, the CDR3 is TGTGCCAGCAGCTTAGGGGGGCTTGGGGCCAACGTCCTGACTTTC. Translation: CASSLGGLGANVLTF.

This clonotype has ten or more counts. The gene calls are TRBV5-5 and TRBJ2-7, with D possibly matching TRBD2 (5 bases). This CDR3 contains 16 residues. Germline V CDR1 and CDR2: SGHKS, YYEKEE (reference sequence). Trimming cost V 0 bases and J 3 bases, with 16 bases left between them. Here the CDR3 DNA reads TGTGCCAGCAGCTTGGGGTTACTGGCCGGGGTCTACGAGCAGTACTTC. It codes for CASSLGLLAGVYEQYF.

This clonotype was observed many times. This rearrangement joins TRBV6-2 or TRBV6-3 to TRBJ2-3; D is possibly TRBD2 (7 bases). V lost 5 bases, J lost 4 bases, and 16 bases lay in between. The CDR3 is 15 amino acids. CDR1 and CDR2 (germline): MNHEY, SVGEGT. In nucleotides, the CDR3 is TGTGCCAGCAGTCTACCCAGGGGAGGGGCAGATACGCAGTATTTT. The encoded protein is CASSLPRGGADTQYF.

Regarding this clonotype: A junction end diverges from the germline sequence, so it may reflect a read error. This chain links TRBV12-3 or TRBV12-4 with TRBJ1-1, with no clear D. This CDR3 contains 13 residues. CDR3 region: CASGLAGNTEAFF. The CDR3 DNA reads TGTGCCAGCGGTTTGGCGGGGAACACTGAAGCTTTCTTT.

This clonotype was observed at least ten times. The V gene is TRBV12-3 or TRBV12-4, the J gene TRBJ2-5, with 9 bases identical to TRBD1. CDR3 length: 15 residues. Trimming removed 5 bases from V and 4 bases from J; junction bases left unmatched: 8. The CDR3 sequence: CASSPTGQGSETQYF. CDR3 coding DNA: TGTGCCAGCAGTCCTACAGGACAGGGGTCAGAGACCCAGTACTTC.

CDR3 sequence (DNA): TGTGCCTGGAGTGCCGGGACGGTGCTAGGCTACACCTTC. Protein product: CAWSAGTVLGYTF. The V and J genes are TRBV30 and TRBJ1-2; possible D gene TRBD1, 5 bases. CDR3 length: 13 residues. Germline lookup yields CDR1 GTSNPN and CDR2 SVGIG (reference sequence). V gave up 1 base and J gave up 8 bases, with 14 bases separating them.

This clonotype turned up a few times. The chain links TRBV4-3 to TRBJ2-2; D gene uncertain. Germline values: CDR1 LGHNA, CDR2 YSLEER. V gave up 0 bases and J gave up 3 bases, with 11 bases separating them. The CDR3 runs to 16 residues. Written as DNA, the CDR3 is TGCGCCAGCAGCCAAGATAGTAGGCTAGACACCGGGGAGCTGTTTTTT. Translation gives CASSQDSRLDTGELFF.

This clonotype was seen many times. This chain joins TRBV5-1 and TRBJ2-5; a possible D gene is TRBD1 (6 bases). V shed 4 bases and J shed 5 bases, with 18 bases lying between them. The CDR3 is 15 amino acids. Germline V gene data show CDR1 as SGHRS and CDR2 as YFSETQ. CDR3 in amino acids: CASSTTGQWGETQYF. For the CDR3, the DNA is TGCGCCAGCAGCACCACGGGACAATGGGGGGAGACCCAGTACTTC.

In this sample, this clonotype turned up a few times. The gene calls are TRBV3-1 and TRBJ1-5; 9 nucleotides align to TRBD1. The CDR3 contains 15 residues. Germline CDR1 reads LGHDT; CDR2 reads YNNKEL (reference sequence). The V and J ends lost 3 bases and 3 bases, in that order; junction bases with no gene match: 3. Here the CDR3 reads CASSQGQGSNQPQHF. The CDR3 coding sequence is TGTGCCAGCAGCCAGGGACAGGGTTCCAATCAGCCCCAGCATTTT.